This passage covers 26 T cell receptor beta chains from one sample sequenced in a study of early T cells in non-severe SARS-CoV-2 infection. TCRdb redid the calling of the 5' RACE reads with MiXCR, one entry per CDR3 protein. Of roughly 70,000 distinct CDR3 sequences in the sample, 15% to 20% were seen once. Specimen: whole blood, collected at baseline. These receptor sequences come from an adult who was a healthcare worker with PCR-confirmed SARS-CoV-2 infection or an uninfected control (not recorded which).

This clonotype was seen many times. The chain employs TRBV18 and TRBJ2-7; 7 bases are shared with TRBD1. J gave up 2 bases and V 0 bases, and 4 bases lay outside the gene matches. The germline CDR1 and CDR2 sequences are KGHSH and LQKENI. This CDR3 comprises 15 residues. The CDR3 spells CASSPPETGPYEQYF. CDR3 coding DNA: TGTGCCAGCTCACCACCGGAGACAGGGCCCTACGAGCAGTACTTC.

This clonotype occurred a few times. The CDR3 reads CAISEGLAGGADTQYF. The CDR3 DNA follows: TGTGCCATCAGTGAGGGACTAGCGGGGGGTGCAGATACGCAGTATTTT. The rearrangement links TRBV10-3 to TRBJ2-3, with TRBD2 matching over 14 bases. The CDR3 has 16 residues. Germline loops: CDR1 ENHRY, CDR2 SYGVKD. The trim removed 2 bases at V and 4 bases at J, leaving 2 bases unmatched.

The chain carries TRBV20-1 and TRBJ2-1; the D gene could be TRBD1 or TRBD2 (5 bases each). Per the germline V gene, CDR1 is DFQATT and CDR2 is SNEGSKA (reference sequence). V shed 6 bases and J shed 4 bases, with 13 bases lying between them. The CDR3 runs 13 residues. CDR3 nucleotides: TGCAGTGCGACCGGGACGAGTTACAATGAGCAGTTCTTC. It yields the protein CSATGTSYNEQFF.

This clonotype has at least ten counts. This chain links TRBV20-1 with TRBJ2-1, with D possibly TRBD2 on 6 matching bases. Per germline, CDR1 DFQATT and CDR2 SNEGSKA (reference sequence). CDR3 length equals 12 residues. Trimming shortened V by 3 bases and J by 10 bases, and 13 bases separated the two germline ends. The CDR3 loop is CSASLRGVEQFF. The CDR3 DNA is TGCAGTGCTAGTTTGCGGGGCGTCGAGCAGTTCTTC.

This rearrangement joins TRBV20-1 to TRBJ2-3; TRBD1 or TRBD2 may be the D gene (5 bases each). Germline CDR1 and CDR2: DFQATT and SNEGSKA (reference sequence). The V gene lost 3 bases and the J gene lost 1 base, with 8 bases spanning the gap. The CDR3 runs to 13 residues. CDR3 loop: CSASRGGTDTQYF. The DNA for the CDR3 is TGCAGTGCTAGTCGGGGCGGCACAGATACGCAGTATTTT.

The chain recombines TRBV5-1 with TRBJ2-2; 14 bases align to TRBD2. The CDR3 has 17 residues. From germline, CDR1 is SGHRS and CDR2 YFSETQ. Trimming took 3 bases from V and 6 from J; bases not matched to a gene: 7. DNA for the CDR3: TGCGCCAGCAGCTGGGCCGGGACTAGCGGGAGCGCCGGGGAGCTGTTTTTT. This translates into CASSWAGTSGSAGELFF.

At least ten counts were recorded for this clonotype. The V call is TRBV28, the J call TRBJ1-5, with a possible D match to TRBD1 (5 bases). This CDR3 is built from 16 residues. V lost 2 bases and J lost 2, with 13 bases in between. CDR1 is MDHEN and CDR2 is SYDVKM in the germline V gene. The CDR3 spells CASSLVPGPGNQPQHF. DNA of the CDR3: TGTGCCAGCAGTTTAGTCCCGGGGCCGGGCAATCAGCCCCAGCATTTT.

This clonotype occurred a few times. This chain links TRBV30 with TRBJ2-2, with no clear D. V shed 4 bases and J shed 6 bases, with 12 bases lying between them. Germline V gives CDR1 GTSNPN, CDR2 SVGIG (reference sequence). CDR3 length: 13 amino acids. The CDR3, as DNA: TGTGCCTGGACTGGGAATGACGCCGGGGAGCTGTTTTTT. This sequence encodes CAWTGNDAGELFF.

CDR3 region: CASSQFQTKSNYGYTF. In DNA form, the CDR3 reads TGTGCCAGCAGCCAATTCCAGACCAAGTCTAACTATGGCTACACCTTC. The J gene is TRBJ1-2, the V gene TRBV3-1, with D unresolved. The CDR3 runs 16 residues. Germline V lookup: CDR1 LGHDT, CDR2 YNNKEL (reference sequence). The V end was cut by 2 bases, the J end by 0 bases, with 13 bases between. Full variable domain (outside the CDR3, taken from reference TRBV3-1 and TRBJ1-2): DTAVSQTPKYLVTQMGNDKSIKCEQNLGHDTMYWYKQDSKKFLKIMFSYNNKELIINETVPNRFSPKSPDKAHLNLHINSLELGDSAVYFCASSQFQTKSNYGYTFGSGTRLTVV.

In its sample, this clonotype was seen many times. The rearrangement joins TRBV2 to TRBJ1-5; no firm D call. Trimming pared 6 bases from V and 1 base from J, leaving 7 bases between. There are 13 residues in the CDR3. Germline V gives CDR1 SNHLY, CDR2 FYNNEI. CDR3 nucleotide sequence: TGTGCCAGCAGGGGCGGGAGCAATCAGCCCCAGCATTTT. It codes for CASRGGSNQPQHF.

In this sample, this clonotype turned up a few times. This chain uses TRBV29-1 with TRBJ1-1; D is unclear. The V gene lost 7 bases and the J gene lost 8 bases, with 20 bases spanning the gap. The CDR3 runs to 13 residues. The V gene's germline CDR1 is SQVTM and CDR2 ANQGSEA. CDR3 sequence reads: CSGTQRPREEAFF. CDR3 sequence (DNA): TGCAGCGGTACCCAGAGGCCCCGGGAAGAAGCTTTCTTT.

The chain joins TRBV7-8 to TRBJ2-2; 13 nucleotides agree with TRBD2. V gave up 5 bases and J gave up 5 bases; unmatched junction bases: 2. Germline V gene sequence: CDR1 SGHVS, CDR2 FQNEAQ. The CDR3 consists of 15 residues. DNA of the CDR3: TGTGCCAGCAGCGTGGGACTAGCGGGGACCGGGGAGCTGTTTTTT. Translating it yields CASSVGLAGTGELFF.

This clonotype came up a few times. The CDR3 reads CASSQRLAGADEQYF. CDR3 in DNA: TGTGCCAGCAGTCAAAGACTAGCGGGAGCGGACGAGCAGTACTTC. The chain uses TRBV12-3 or TRBV12-4 and TRBJ2-7; TRBD2 matches 12 bases. The CDR3 has 15 amino acids. V trimming: 5 bases; J trimming: 5 bases; junction bases outside the gene matches: 7.

V is TRBV12-3 or TRBV12-4 and J is TRBJ1-2; a possible D gene is TRBD1 (6 bases). V gave up 6 bases and J gave up 7 bases, with 15 bases separating them. This CDR3 has 13 amino acids. The CDR3 protein is CASRLSGAAGYTF. The CDR3 nucleotides are TGTGCCAGCAGACTGTCAGGGGCGGCTGGCTACACCTTC.

The chain joins TRBV28 to TRBJ1-5; no definite D call. V lost 6 bases and J 0 bases, leaving 6 bases between the germline ends. Germline CDR1 MDHEN, CDR2 SYDVKM. The CDR3 spans 13 residues. Written as DNA, the CDR3 is TGTGCCAGCAGGACACATAGCAATCAGCCCCAGCATTTT. The encoded protein is CASRTHSNQPQHF.

The rearrangement uses TRBV20-1 and TRBJ2-3; weak D call: TRBD1 (7 bases). V was trimmed by 5 bases and J by 4 bases, leaving 10 bases between them. Germline V gives CDR1 DFQATT, CDR2 SNEGSKA (reference sequence). The CDR3 is made up of 12 amino acids. Here the CDR3 DNA reads TGCAGTGCTGCAGGGGGGTCAGATACGCAGTATTTT. This codes for CSAAGGSDTQYF.

This clonotype was seen ten or more times. This chain links TRBV7-9 with TRBJ1-4; 9 bases agree with TRBD1. Per germline, CDR1 SEHNR and CDR2 FQNEAQ (reference sequence). There are 15 residues in the CDR3. With 4 bases clipped from V and 4 bases from J, the junction kept 4 bases outside the gene matches. The CDR3 region has the DNA TGTGCCAGCAGCTACCAGGGACAGGGTAATGAAAAACTGTTTTTT. Its protein product is CASSYQGQGNEKLFF.

The rearrangement uses TRBV5-6 and TRBJ2-1; D is tentatively TRBD1 or TRBD2 (6 bases each). From germline, CDR1 is SGHDT and CDR2 YYEEEE. The CDR3 is 15 amino acids. V lost 0 bases and J lost 5, with 12 bases in between. CDR3 loop: CASSLVGGPDNEQFF. CDR3 bases: TGTGCCAGCAGCTTGGTCGGGGGCCCGGACAATGAGCAGTTCTTC.

This chain connects TRBV12-5 to TRBJ2-7; maybe TRBD1 (6 bases). V lost 3 bases and J 1 base, leaving 7 bases between the germline ends. Germline CDR1 LGHNT, CDR2 FRNRAP. The CDR3 extends over 13 amino acids. CDR3 in amino acids: CASGFGQSYEQYF. In DNA, the CDR3 is TGTGCTAGTGGTTTTGGACAGTCCTACGAGCAGTACTTC.

This clonotype was observed at least ten times. The chain joins TRBV5-1 to TRBJ2-1, with TRBD2 matching over 9 bases. V was clipped by 3 bases and J by 2 bases; unmatched bases: 6. The germline gives CDR1 SGHRS, CDR2 YFSETQ. The CDR3 extends over 16 amino acids. CDR3 loop: CASSSQAGGAYNEQFF. The CDR3, as DNA: TGCGCCAGCAGCTCCCAGGCGGGGGGGGCCTACAATGAGCAGTTCTTC.

V usage is TRBV7-2 and J usage is TRBJ2-7; TRBD2 matches 7 bases. Germline V gene lookup returns CDR1 SGHTA and CDR2 FQGNSA. Trimming took 2 bases from V and 7 from J; bases not matched to a gene: 5. The CDR3 has 13 residues. The chain's CDR3 is CASSLQGAGEQYF. CDR3 DNA: TGTGCCAGCAGCTTACAGGGAGCGGGGGAGCAGTACTTC. Supplemented by reference TRBV7-2 and TRBJ2-7, the full variable domain reads GAGVSQSPSNKVTEKGKDVELRCDPISGHTALYWYRQSLGQGLEFLIYFQGNSAPDKSGLPSDRFSAERTGGSVSTLTIQRTQQEDSAVYLCASSLQGAGEQYFGPGTRLTVT.

The V call is TRBV10-2, the J call TRBJ2-3; TRBD1 matches at 10 bases. V shed 3 bases, J shed 6 bases, and the junction held 15 bases outside the gene matches. This CDR3 region has 18 residues. Germline-derived CDR1 and CDR2 are WSHSY and SAAADI. The DNA of the CDR3 is TGCGCCAGCAGTGACGTCGTAAGACAGGGGGCAAGTTTGGATACGCAGTATTTT. Its translation is CASSDVVRQGASLDTQYF.

The J gene is TRBJ2-7, the V gene TRBV4-2; D is unclear. This CDR3 region has 15 residues. Germline CDR1 reads LGHNA; CDR2 reads YNFKEQ. V gave up 2 bases and J gave up 2 bases, with 13 bases separating them. CDR3 nucleotide sequence: TGTGCCAGCAGCCAACTGCCCCAACCACCCTACGAGCAGTACTTC. Amino acid sequence: CASSQLPQPPYEQYF.

This clonotype was detected only once. The chain uses TRBV7-2 and TRBJ1-2; 8 bases match TRBD1. The trim removed 3 bases at V and 8 bases at J, leaving 5 bases unmatched. The germline CDR1 and CDR2 sequences are SGHTA and FQGNSA. CDR3 size: 13 residues. The CDR3 spells CASSLTGESGYTF. The CDR3 DNA reads as TGTGCCAGCAGCTTGACAGGGGAATCGGGCTACACCTTC.

This clonotype was recorded at least ten times. This rearrangement joins TRBV9 to TRBJ2-1; 9 positions match TRBD1. V lost 2 bases to trimming and J lost 5 bases; unmatched junction nucleotides: 8. Germline CDR1 is SGDLS and CDR2 is YYNGEE. CDR3 length: 16 residues. The CDR3 sequence: CASSVGTGQGNNEQFF. CDR3 bases: TGTGCCAGCAGCGTTGGCACCGGACAGGGGAACAATGAGCAGTTCTTC.

CDR3 sequence (DNA): TGTGCCAGCAGTGAAGGTACGGACAGGATTGCAGCTTTCTTT. Encoded protein: CASSEGTDRIAAFF. The gene calls are TRBV25-1 and TRBJ1-1; 7 bases fit TRBD1. J gave up 10 bases and V 2 bases, and 10 bases lay outside the gene matches. The CDR3 covers 14 residues. The germline CDR1 and CDR2 sequences are MGHDK and SYGVNS.